What follows are 2 T cell receptor beta chains derived from one specimen sequenced in a study of blood T cell repertoires in COVID-19. The table came from immunoSEQ multiplex PCR; TCRdb's copy has only in-frame clones and leaves some out. The table includes about 130,000 clones, 75% to 90% detected once. The sequenced sample was peripheral blood. The receptors here all came from a man in his sixties with COVID-19, enrolled during active disease.

J is TRBJ1-1 and V is TRBV7-8; 8 positions agree with TRBD1. Per the germline V gene, CDR1 is SGHVS and CDR2 is FQNEAQ. Unmatched junction bases numbered 6, after V lost 5 bases and J lost 1 base. The CDR3 extends over 15 amino acids. The CDR3 coding sequence is TGTGCCAGCAGCACCTGGACAGGGTGGAACACTGAAGCTTTCTTT. This translates into CASSTWTGWNTEAFF.

The V call is TRBV7-8, the J call TRBJ2-5; D unresolved. V was pared by 4 bases and J by 9 bases, with 6 bases between. CDR1 is SGHVS, CDR2 FQNEAQ, per germline. The CDR3 contains 10 residues. This CDR3 reads CASSSTPQYF. The CDR3 nucleotides read TGTGCCAGCAGCTCTACTCCCCAGTACTTC.